One and the same sample provided the 25 T cell receptor beta chains below, sequenced in a study of metastatic and nonmetastatic thyroid tumors. Every patient was untreated before thyroid surgery. TCRdb re-analyzed the PCR reads using MiXCR. This sample has around 23,000 clones, with about a quarter found just once. Sequenced input: tumor tissue. Receptors were obtained from a female donor with papillary thyroid cancer or a benign thyroid nodule (not recorded which). Some clones in this sample may be carry-over from other donors' samples.

V is TRBV9 and J is TRBJ1-1; D gene uncertain. Germline CDR1 and CDR2: SGDLS and YYNGEE. V shed 4 bases and J shed 1 base, with 11 bases lying between them. The CDR3 runs to 14 residues. The CDR3: CASSPICQNTEAFF. CDR3 nucleotide sequence: TGTGCCAGCAGCCCGATCTGTCAGAACACTGAAGCTTTCTTT.

V gene TRBV24-1 combines with J gene TRBJ2-7, with D maybe TRBD1 (6 bases). The CDR3 covers 17 residues. V lost 6 bases and J 6 bases, leaving 26 bases between the germline ends. The V gene's germline CDR1 is KGHDR and CDR2 SFDVKD. CDR3 sequence (DNA): TGTGCCACCAGTTATGGAGGTACAGAAGGGGTACAGGGCGAGCAGTACTTC. Encoded protein: CATSYGGTEGVQGEQYF.

This clone was observed many times. Written as DNA, the CDR3 is TGCAGTGCTAGAAACCTAGCGGGGGCCTTGAGCTCCTACGAGCAGTACTTC. Amino acid sequence: CSARNLAGALSSYEQYF. The chain has TRBV20-1 and TRBJ2-7; 10 bases agree with TRBD2. Trimming removed 2 bases from V and 0 bases from J; junction bases left unmatched: 10. This CDR3 spans 17 amino acids. Germline CDR1 reads DFQATT; CDR2 reads SNEGSKA (reference sequence).

This clone was seen just once. This sequence joins TRBV7-2 and TRBJ2-3, with 8 bases fitting TRBD2. V was pared by 1 base and J by 6 bases, with 6 bases of the junction left unmatched. The CDR3 totals 15 residues. Germline lookup yields CDR1 SGHTA and CDR2 FQGNSA. The CDR3 protein is CASSLVLAGGDTQYF. In nucleotides, the CDR3 is TGTGCCAGCAGCTTAGTGCTAGCGGGTGGCGATACGCAGTATTTT. The full variable domain, in which reference TRBV7-2 and TRBJ2-3 provide the parts outside the CDR3, is GAGVSQSPSNKVTEKGKDVELRCDPISGHTALYWYRQSLGQGLEFLIYFQGNSAPDKSGLPSDRFSAERTGGSVSTLTIQRTQQEDSAVYLCASSLVLAGGDTQYFGPGTRLTVL.

V is TRBV6-1 and J is TRBJ2-7; TRBD1 agrees at 9 bases. There are 14 residues in the CDR3. The V gene's germline CDR1 is MNHNS and CDR2 SASEGT. J was trimmed by 3 bases and V by 8 bases; bases with no gene match: 8. CDR3 sequence: CASGDRARGYEQYF. The CDR3, as DNA: TGTGCCAGCGGGGACAGGGCGAGGGGCTACGAGCAGTACTTC.

With respect to this clone: This clone may be a read error of a much larger clone one base away. The chain has TRBV9 and TRBJ2-7, with TRBD2 as a possible D gene (6 bases). This CDR3 is 15 amino acids long. Trimming removed 1 base from V and 0 bases from J, with 11 bases in between. Germline-derived CDR1 and CDR2 are SGDLS and YYNGEE. The CDR3: CASSVRGYDSYEQYF. For the CDR3, the DNA is TGTGCCAGCAGCGTACGGGGGTACGACTCCTACGAGCAGTACTTC.

J is TRBJ2-7 and V is TRBV6-2 or TRBV6-3, with 9 bases identical to TRBD2. The V and J ends lost 6 bases and 0 bases, in that order; junction bases with no gene match: 15. This CDR3 spans 18 amino acids. In germline, CDR1 is MNHEY, CDR2 SVGEGT. DNA for the CDR3: TGTGCCAGCAGAACACTAGGGAGCGGGGGGCTGAGCTCCTACGAGCAGTACTTC. It codes for CASRTLGSGGLSSYEQYF.

With respect to this clone: At one end the junction does not follow the germline gene, possibly because of a read error. The chain is built from TRBV6-1 and TRBJ1-2; TRBD1 is a possible D gene (5 bases). In germline, CDR1 is MNHNS, CDR2 SASEGT. CDR3 length: 17 amino acids. The DNA for the CDR3 is TGTGCCTGCAGTGAAGCGCTTCAGGGACGAGTGGACCGAGGCTACACCTTC. This codes for CACSEALQGRVDRGYTF.

The chain couples TRBV11-2 to TRBJ1-2, with TRBD1 as a possible D gene (6 bases). Germline V gene data show CDR1 as SGHAT and CDR2 as FQNNGV. The CDR3 has 16 residues. V shed 2 bases and J shed 4 bases, with 17 bases lying between them. The CDR3 DNA is TGTGCCAGCAGCTTACTGGCGGACAGCGACGTCTATGGCTACACCTTC. Residues: CASSLLADSDVYGYTF. Looking up the rest from reference TRBV11-2 and TRBJ1-2 gives the full variable domain: EAGVAQSPRYKIIEKRQSVAFWCNPISGHATLYWYQQILGQGPKLLIQFQNNGVVDDSQLPKDRFSAERLKGVDSTLKIQPAKLEDSAVYLCASSLLADSDVYGYTFGSGTRLTVV.

The V gene is TRBV6-1, the J gene TRBJ1-2; D unresolved. V was cut by 0 bases and J by 10 bases, with 12 bases left in between. CDR3 size: 13 residues. CDR1 and CDR2 (germline): MNHNS, SASEGT. The CDR3 is CASSEASEYFYTF. The CDR3 DNA follows: TGTGCCAGCAGTGAAGCATCGGAGTATTTCTACACCTTC.

This clone came up a few times. The rearrangement links TRBV27 to TRBJ2-7, with TRBD2 matching 9 bases. Germline CDR1 is MNHEY and CDR2 is SMNVEV (reference sequence). The CDR3 consists of 14 residues. Unmatched junction bases numbered 4, after V lost 4 bases and J lost 3 bases. The DNA for the CDR3 is TGTGCCAGCAGTTCTAGCGGGGTTGACTACGAGCAGTACTTC. Its translation is CASSSSGVDYEQYF.

To note about this clone: A read error may account for a junction end that differs from germline. This chain uses TRBV6-1 with TRBJ1-1, with a tentative D call TRBD1 (6 bases). CDR3 size: 13 residues. Germline V gene data show CDR1 as MNHNS and CDR2 as SASEGT. The CDR3 DNA sequence: TGCGCCAGCAGTACAGGGATGTACACTGAATCTTTCTTT. Protein sequence: CASSTGMYTESFF.

DNA for the CDR3: TGTGCCAGCAGGATTAGCGGGGGGGCTAGCTCCTACAATGAGCAGTTCTTC. It encodes CASRISGGASSYNEQFF. The rearrangement links TRBV6-6 to TRBJ2-1; TRBD2 agrees at 11 bases. CDR1 is MNHNY and CDR2 is SVGAGI in the germline V gene (reference sequence). J was trimmed by 0 bases and V by 6 bases; bases with no gene match: 7. The CDR3 has 17 amino acids.

This clone was recorded many times. The V call is TRBV5-1, the J call TRBJ2-2; 11 nucleotides agree with TRBD2. The CDR3 spans 17 residues. The germline CDR1 and CDR2 sequences are SGHRS and YFSETQ. The V and J ends lost 1 base and 4 bases, in that order; junction bases with no gene match: 6. The CDR3 DNA reads TGCGCCAGCAGCTTGACCCCAGGACTAGCGGGCACCGGGGAGCTGTTTTTT. Amino acid sequence: CASSLTPGLAGTGELFF.

In its sample, this clone was seen many times. The chain employs TRBV6-1 and TRBJ2-1; no clear D gene. Trimming cost V 6 bases and J 0 bases, with 15 bases left between them. The CDR3 is made up of 16 amino acids. Looked up from germline, CDR1 is MNHNS and CDR2 is SASEGT. The CDR3 sequence is CASRGFGQSSYNEQFF. The CDR3 bases are TGTGCCAGCAGGGGATTTGGGCAGAGCTCCTACAATGAGCAGTTCTTC.

This chain connects TRBV7-8 to TRBJ2-5, with a weak D call TRBD2 (6 bases). This CDR3 spans 16 amino acids. CDR1 is SGHVS and CDR2 is FQNEAQ in the germline V gene. V lost 3 bases, J lost 8 bases, and 22 bases lay in between. CDR3 in amino acids: CASSLRRSPPGVTQYF. CDR3 bases: TGTGCCAGCAGCTTGCGGCGGTCCCCTCCGGGAGTAACCCAGTACTTC. Full variable domain (rest looked up from reference TRBV7-8 and TRBJ2-5): GAGVSQSPRYKVAKRGQDVALRCDPISGHVSLFWYQQALGQGPEFLTYFQNEAQLDKSGLPSDRFFAERPEGSVSTLKIQRTQQEDSAVYLCASSLRRSPPGVTQYFGPGTRLLVL.

V gene TRBV14 combines with J gene TRBJ2-3; weak D call: TRBD2 (5 bases). V was clipped by 0 bases and J by 0 bases, with 13 bases between them. CDR1 is SGHDN, CDR2 FVKESK, per germline. This CDR3 is built from 17 residues. This CDR3 reads CASSQDLAGTSTDTQYF. Here the CDR3 DNA reads TGTGCCAGCAGCCAAGATTTGGCGGGCACTAGCACAGATACGCAGTATTTT. Looking up the rest from reference TRBV14 and TRBJ2-3 gives the full variable domain: EAGVTQFPSHSVIEKGQTVTLRCDPISGHDNLYWYRRVMGKEIKFLLHFVKESKQDESGMPNNRFLAERTGGTYSTLKVQPAELEDSGVYFCASSQDLAGTSTDTQYFGPGTRLTVL.

The chain's CDR3 is CASSFYAGASRHEQYF. CDR3 nucleotide sequence: TGTGCCAGCAGTTTTTATGCGGGGGCTAGTAGGCACGAGCAGTACTTC. V and J are TRBV28 and TRBJ2-7, with D perhaps matching TRBD2 (7 bases). Deletions cut 3 bases from V and 5 bases from J, with 20 bases between. Germline V CDR1 and CDR2: MDHEN, SYDVKM. The CDR3 runs to 16 residues.

This clone was seen repeatedly, ten times or more. The rearrangement joins TRBV5-1 to TRBJ1-1; D gene ambiguous. Germline V gene sequence: CDR1 SGHRS, CDR2 YFSETQ. The V end lost 1 base, the J end lost 1 base, and 17 bases lay between the germline ends. The CDR3 loop spans 17 amino acids. The CDR3 is CASSLWGPDPSNTEAFF. The CDR3 nucleotides read TGCGCCAGCAGCTTGTGGGGTCCTGATCCCTCGAACACTGAAGCTTTCTTT.

Only a few counts were recorded for this clone. The V and J genes are TRBV6-1 and TRBJ2-7; 9 positions agree with TRBD1. Germline V gene lookup returns CDR1 MNHNS and CDR2 SASEGT. The trim removed 7 bases at V and 5 bases at J, leaving 12 bases unmatched. The CDR3 runs 15 residues. The CDR3 sequence is CASTIRTGDGNEQYF. CDR3 DNA: TGTGCCAGCACTATACGGACAGGGGACGGTAACGAGCAGTACTTC.

Judged by abundance, this clone is large (0.1 to 1%). This sequence joins TRBV25-1 and TRBJ2-3; maybe TRBD1 (5 bases). Between the trimmed V and J ends, which lost 6 bases and 2 bases, there was a span of 6 bases. There are 12 residues in the CDR3. CDR1 is MGHDK, CDR2 SYGVNS, per germline. The CDR3 reads CASRDITDTQYF. In DNA form, the CDR3 reads TGTGCCAGCAGGGACATCACAGATACGCAGTATTTT.

The V and J genes are TRBV7-8 and TRBJ1-6, with D perhaps TRBD1 (5 bases). The CDR3 consists of 14 residues. CDR1 and CDR2 from the germline V gene are SGHVS and FQNEAQ. Trimming took off 4 bases at V and 14 bases at J, with 18 bases between the two ends. CDR3 sequence reads: CASSSRSLQGALHF. CDR3 coding DNA: TGTGCCAGCAGCTCCCGGTCCCTCCAGGGAGCCCTCCACTTT.

This clone qualifies as medium-sized. The chain carries TRBV6-2 or TRBV6-3 and TRBJ1-5; no definite D call. Trimming cost V 1 base and J 3 bases, with 7 bases left between them. The CDR3 sequence is 14 residues long. Germline loops: CDR1 MNHEY, CDR2 SVGEGT. CDR3 sequence (DNA): TGTGCCAGCAGTTACTACGGTAACAATCAGCCCCAGCATTTT. Its translation: CASSYYGNNQPQHF.

This clone was counted ten times or more. The chain uses TRBV18 and TRBJ1-1, with D maybe TRBD1 (5 bases). This CDR3 region has 13 residues. V lost 3 bases and J 5 bases, leaving 10 bases between the germline ends. The germline gives CDR1 KGHSH, CDR2 LQKENI. CDR3 amino acids: CASSPGVDTEAFF. CDR3 coding DNA: TGTGCCAGCTCACCGGGGGTGGATACTGAAGCTTTCTTT.

This clone was counted ten times or more. It may be a read error: a sequence one base away is much more abundant. The V gene is TRBV19, the J gene TRBJ2-3; the D gene is possibly TRBD1 (6 bases). The V gene's germline CDR1 is LNHDA and CDR2 SQIVND (reference sequence). The CDR3 is 16 amino acids. V lost 6 bases and J 1 base, leaving 17 bases between the germline ends. The CDR3 DNA follows: TGTGCCAGTAGCGGGTGGGGATCAGGGGGCACAGATACGCAGTATTTT. Amino acid sequence: CASSGWGSGGTDTQYF.